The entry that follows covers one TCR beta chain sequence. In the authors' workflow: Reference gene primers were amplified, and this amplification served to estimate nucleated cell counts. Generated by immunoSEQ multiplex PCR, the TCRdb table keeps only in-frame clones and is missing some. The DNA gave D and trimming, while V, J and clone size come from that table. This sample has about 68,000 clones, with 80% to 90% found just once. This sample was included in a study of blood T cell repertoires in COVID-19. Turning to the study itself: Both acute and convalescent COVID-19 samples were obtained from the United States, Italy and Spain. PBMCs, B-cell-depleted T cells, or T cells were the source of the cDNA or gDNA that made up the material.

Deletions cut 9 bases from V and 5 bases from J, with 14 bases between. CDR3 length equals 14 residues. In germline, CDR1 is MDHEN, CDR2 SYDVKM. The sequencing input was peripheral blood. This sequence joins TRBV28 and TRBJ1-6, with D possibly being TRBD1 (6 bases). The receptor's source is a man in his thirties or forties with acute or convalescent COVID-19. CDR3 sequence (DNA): TGTGCCAGTTCCCCAGGGACAAATAATTCACCCCTCCACTTT. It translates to CASSPGTNNSPLHF.